The T cell receptor (beta chain) described here comes from a study of blood T cell repertoires in COVID-19. CDR3 length: 16 amino acids. V lost 3 bases, J lost 6 bases, and 7 bases stayed unmatched. Germline loops: CDR1 MNHNS, CDR2 SASEGT. Sequencing used immunoSEQ multiplex PCR; TCRdb keeps in-frame clones, though not all of them. The table has some 120,000 clones, approximately 86% seen once. Material for sequencing was peripheral blood. The genes are TRBV6-1 and TRBJ2-3; 12 nucleotides match TRBD1. This TCR derives from a man aged 35-49 years with acute or convalescent COVID-19. CDR3 loop: CASSDRGQGAGDTQYF. The CDR3, as DNA: TGTGCCAGCAGTGACCGGGGACAGGGGGCTGGGGATACGCAGTATTTT.